Below, 10 T cell receptor beta chains from the same sample are listed, as sequenced in a study of early T cells in non-severe SARS-CoV-2 infection. TCRdb used MiXCR to reprocess the 5' RACE reads, holding one entry per CDR3 protein. This sample carries some 48,000 distinct CDR3 sequences, about 7.4% of them seen once, and the ten largest clones take roughly 6%. The sequenced material came from whole blood. These receptors came from an adult who was a healthcare worker with PCR-confirmed SARS-CoV-2 infection or an uninfected control (not recorded which).

This clonotype has a count of ten or more. V and J are TRBV7-9 and TRBJ1-4; D unresolved. The tail of the sequence fits TRBJ2-2 better, so the J call may be wrong. CDR1 and CDR2 (germline): SEHNR, FQNEAQ (reference sequence). This CDR3 is built from 11 residues. The CDR3 sequence is CASSLGRELFF. CDR3 in DNA: TGTGCCAGCAGCTTAGGTCGGGAGCTGTTTTTT.

Notes on this clonotype: This may be a read error, as it is one base from a much larger clone. Because it lacks the conserved phenylalanine or tryptophan at the end, this CDR3 is likely a read error. V and J are TRBV6-2 or TRBV6-3 and TRBJ1-2; 8 nucleotides align to TRBD1. V shed 5 bases, J shed 4 bases, and the junction held 6 bases outside the gene matches. The CDR3 runs to 14 residues. Germline CDR1 is MNHEY and CDR2 is SVGEGT. CDR3 sequence reads: CASSRDRGTYGYTS. The CDR3 DNA follows: TGTGCCAGCAGTCGCGACAGGGGAACCTATGGCTACACCTCC.

The CDR3 DNA reads as TGTGCCTCCGGACTAGCTAACCAAGAGACCCAGTACTTC. Protein sequence: CASGLANQETQYF. J is TRBJ2-5 and V is TRBV30, with 8 bases lining up with TRBD2. The V gene end was trimmed by 7 bases and the J gene end by 0 bases; junction bases not matched to a gene: 4. The CDR3 is 13 residues long. Germline CDR1 reads GTSNPN; CDR2 reads SVGIG (reference sequence).

The DNA for the CDR3 is TGTGCCAGCAGTGTTGACAGGGTGAACACTGAAGCTTTCTTT. It yields the protein CASSVDRVNTEAFF. The chain links TRBV25-1 to TRBJ1-1; 7 bases fit TRBD1. V was pared by 4 bases and J by 0 bases, with 2 bases of the junction left unmatched. Germline assignment: CDR1 MGHDK and CDR2 SYGVNS. This CDR3 has 14 amino acids.

This clonotype appeared many times. The J gene is TRBJ2-3, the V gene TRBV20-1; D may be TRBD1 (6 bases). CDR1 is DFQATT, CDR2 SNEGSKA, per germline (reference sequence). This CDR3 has 14 amino acids. Trimming stripped 0 bases from V and 5 bases from J, with 12 bases between. CDR3 residues: CSAREGHQRDTQYF. In nucleotides, the CDR3 is TGCAGTGCTAGAGAGGGACACCAAAGAGATACGCAGTATTTT.

This clonotype was found many times. The chain employs TRBV19 and TRBJ1-5; D gene unclear. The V end lost 1 base, the J end lost 3 bases, and 7 bases lay between the germline ends. CDR3 size: 14 residues. CDR1 is LNHDA, CDR2 SQIVND, per germline (reference sequence). The CDR3 loop is CASSIVRVNQPQHF. The CDR3 DNA follows: TGTGCCAGTAGTATAGTACGCGTCAATCAGCCCCAGCATTTT. Together with reference TRBV19 and TRBJ1-5, the CDR3 gives the full variable domain: DGGITQSPKYLFRKEGQNVTLSCEQNLNHDAMYWYRQDPGQGLRLIYYSQIVNDFQKGDIAEGYSVSREKKESFPLTVTSAQKNPTAFYLCASSIVRVNQPQHFGDGTRLSIL.

In its sample, this clonotype was seen many times. This rearrangement joins TRBV7-8 to TRBJ1-5; the D is unclear. The V gene's germline CDR1 is SGHVS and CDR2 FQNEAQ. The length of the CDR3 is 12 residues. Trimming removed 3 bases at V and 4 bases at J, with 4 bases between. The CDR3 region has the DNA TGTGCCAGCAGCTTGACGAATCAGCCCCAGCATTTT. Protein: CASSLTNQPQHF.

This clonotype was observed many times. The chain combines TRBV28 with TRBJ1-5; D is perhaps TRBD1 (5 bases). CDR3 length equals 16 residues. Germline lookup yields CDR1 MDHEN and CDR2 SYDVKM. Trimming left V 1 base short and J 0 bases short, with 10 bases between. As DNA, the CDR3 is TGTGCCAGCAGTTTATCCCAGGGCCCTAGCAATCAGCCCCAGCATTTT. This gives the protein CASSLSQGPSNQPQHF. The variable domain in full, completed from reference TRBV28 and TRBJ1-5, reads DVKVTQSSRYLVKRTGEKVFLECVQDMDHENMFWYRQDPGLGLRLIYFSYDVKMKEKGDIPEGYSVSREKKERFSLILESASTNQTSMYLCASSLSQGPSNQPQHFGDGTRLSIL.

The chain uses TRBV11-2 and TRBJ2-1; TRBD2 matches 12 bases. The V segment lost 5 bases and the J segment 4 bases; nucleotides outside the gene matches: 9. Looked up from germline, CDR1 is SGHAT and CDR2 is FQNNGV. The CDR3 has 17 amino acids. The CDR3 DNA reads TGTGCCAGCAGCCCTAGGGCTAGCGGGGGGGCATACAATGAGCAGTTCTTC. Translated, it gives CASSPRASGGAYNEQFF.

This clonotype has at least ten counts. The V and J genes are TRBV28 and TRBJ2-3; 10 nucleotides match TRBD1. The germline V gene has CDR1 MDHEN and CDR2 SYDVKM. The CDR3 runs 22 residues. V shed 2 bases, J shed 2 bases, and the junction held 22 bases outside the gene matches. The CDR3 reads CASSLPNGGQGPQPRSTDTQYF. The CDR3 bases are TGTGCCAGCAGTTTACCCAATGGGGGACAGGGGCCGCAACCAAGATCCACAGATACGCAGTATTTT.